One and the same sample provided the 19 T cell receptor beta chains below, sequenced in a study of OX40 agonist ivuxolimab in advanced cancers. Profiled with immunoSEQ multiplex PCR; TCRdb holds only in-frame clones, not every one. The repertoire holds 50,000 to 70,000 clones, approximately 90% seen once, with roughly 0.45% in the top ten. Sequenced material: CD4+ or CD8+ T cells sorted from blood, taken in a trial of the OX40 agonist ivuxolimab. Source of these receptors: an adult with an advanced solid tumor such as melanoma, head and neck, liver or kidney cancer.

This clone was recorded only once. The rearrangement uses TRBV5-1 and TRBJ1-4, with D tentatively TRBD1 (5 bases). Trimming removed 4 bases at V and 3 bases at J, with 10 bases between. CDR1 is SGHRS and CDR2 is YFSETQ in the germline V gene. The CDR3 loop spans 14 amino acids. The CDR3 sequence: CASSGGRSNEKLFF. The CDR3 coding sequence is TGCGCCAGCAGCGGGGGACGGTCTAATGAAAAACTGTTTTTT.

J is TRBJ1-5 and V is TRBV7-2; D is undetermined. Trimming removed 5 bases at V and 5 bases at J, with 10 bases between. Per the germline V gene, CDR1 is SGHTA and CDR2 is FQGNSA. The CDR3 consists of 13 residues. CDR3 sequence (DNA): TGTGCCAGCAGCACGACACGCGATCAGCCCCAGCATTTT. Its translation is CASSTTRDQPQHF.

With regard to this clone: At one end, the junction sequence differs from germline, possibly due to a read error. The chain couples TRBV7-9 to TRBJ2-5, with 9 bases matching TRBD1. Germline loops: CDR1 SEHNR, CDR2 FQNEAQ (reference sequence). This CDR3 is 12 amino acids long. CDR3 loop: CASSLNQGQGDF. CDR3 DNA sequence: TGTGCCAGCAGCTTAAATCAGGGACAGGGTGACTTC.

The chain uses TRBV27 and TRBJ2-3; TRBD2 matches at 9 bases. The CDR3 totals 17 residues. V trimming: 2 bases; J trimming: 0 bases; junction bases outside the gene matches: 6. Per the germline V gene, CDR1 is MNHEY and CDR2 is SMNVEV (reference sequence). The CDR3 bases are TGTGCCAGCAGTTTAAAGGCTAGCGGGACTAGCACAGATACGCAGTATTTT. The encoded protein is CASSLKASGTSTDTQYF.

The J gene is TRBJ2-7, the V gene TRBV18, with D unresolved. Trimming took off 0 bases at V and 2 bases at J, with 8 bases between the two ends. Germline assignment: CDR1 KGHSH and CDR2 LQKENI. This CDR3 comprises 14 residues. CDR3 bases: TGTGCCAGCTCACCACCCGCCGACCCCTACGAGCAGTACTTC. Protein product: CASSPPADPYEQYF.

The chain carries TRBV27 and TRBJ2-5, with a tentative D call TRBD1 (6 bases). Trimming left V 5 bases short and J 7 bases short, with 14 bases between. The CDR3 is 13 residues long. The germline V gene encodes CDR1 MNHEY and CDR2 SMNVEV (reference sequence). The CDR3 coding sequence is TGTGCCAGCAGTCCCGGACAGCCCAGGACCCAGTACTTC. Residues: CASSPGQPRTQYF.

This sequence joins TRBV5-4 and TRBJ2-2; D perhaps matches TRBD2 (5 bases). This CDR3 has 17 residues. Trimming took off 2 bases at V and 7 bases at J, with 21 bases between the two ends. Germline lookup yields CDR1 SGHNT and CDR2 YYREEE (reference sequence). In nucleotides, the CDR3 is TGTGCCAGCAGCTTAGGCTCTGGCGGAGGCTCTTACGGGGAGCTGTTTTTT. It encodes CASSLGSGGGSYGELFF.

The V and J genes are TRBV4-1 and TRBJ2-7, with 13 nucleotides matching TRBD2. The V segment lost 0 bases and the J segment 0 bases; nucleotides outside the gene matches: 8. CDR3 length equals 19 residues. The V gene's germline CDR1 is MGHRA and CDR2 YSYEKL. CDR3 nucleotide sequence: TGCGCCAGCAGCCAAGATCCGACTAGCGGGAGGACCTTCTCCTACGAGCAGTACTTC. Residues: CASSQDPTSGRTFSYEQYF.

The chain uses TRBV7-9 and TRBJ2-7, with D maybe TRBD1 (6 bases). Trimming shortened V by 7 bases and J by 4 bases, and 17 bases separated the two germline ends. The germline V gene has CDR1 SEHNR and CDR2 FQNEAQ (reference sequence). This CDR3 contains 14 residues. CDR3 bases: TGTGCCAGCATCAAACAGGGAATTGGGTACGAGCAGTACTTC. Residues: CASIKQGIGYEQYF.

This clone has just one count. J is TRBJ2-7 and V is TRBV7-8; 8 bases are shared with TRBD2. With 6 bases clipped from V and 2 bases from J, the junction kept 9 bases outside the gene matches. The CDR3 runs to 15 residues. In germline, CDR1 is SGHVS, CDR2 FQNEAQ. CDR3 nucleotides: TGTGCCAGCAGTCCTCGGGAGGGGATGGCCTACGAGCAGTACTTC. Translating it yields CASSPREGMAYEQYF.

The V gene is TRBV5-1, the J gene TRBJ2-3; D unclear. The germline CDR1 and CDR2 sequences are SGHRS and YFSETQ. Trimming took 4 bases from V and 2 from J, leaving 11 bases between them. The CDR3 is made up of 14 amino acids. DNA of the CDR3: TGCGCCAGCAGCATAGCTCCGACCACAGATACGCAGTATTTT. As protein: CASSIAPTTDTQYF. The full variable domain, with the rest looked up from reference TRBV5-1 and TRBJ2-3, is KAGVTQTPRYLIKTRGQQVTLSCSPISGHRSVSWYQQTPGQGLQFLFEYFSETQRNKGNFPGRFSGRQFSNSRSEMNVSTLELGDSALYLCASSIAPTTDTQYFGPGTRLTVL.

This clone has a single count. The CDR3 protein is CASSGAGTGNEKLFF. CDR3 bases: TGTGCCAGCAGCGGAGCCGGGACAGGGAATGAAAAACTGTTTTTT. The chain joins TRBV7-8 to TRBJ1-4; 9 nucleotides match TRBD1. Germline CDR1 SGHVS, CDR2 FQNEAQ. The J segment lost 5 bases and the V segment lost 5 bases, leaving 6 bases of the junction unmatched. The CDR3 length is 15 residues.

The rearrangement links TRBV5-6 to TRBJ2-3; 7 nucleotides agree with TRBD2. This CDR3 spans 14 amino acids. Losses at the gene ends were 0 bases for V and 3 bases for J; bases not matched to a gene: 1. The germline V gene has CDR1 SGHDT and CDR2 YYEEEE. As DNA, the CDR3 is TGTGCCAGCAGCTTGGGGCGGGGGACAGATACGCAGTATTTT. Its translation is CASSLGRGTDTQYF.

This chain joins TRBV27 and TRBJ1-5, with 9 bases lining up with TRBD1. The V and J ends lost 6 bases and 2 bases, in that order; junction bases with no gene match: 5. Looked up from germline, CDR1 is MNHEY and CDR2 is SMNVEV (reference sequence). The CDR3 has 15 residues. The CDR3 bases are TGTGCCAGCAGATACAGGGGGCTTGGCAATCAGCCCCAGCATTTT. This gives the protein CASRYRGLGNQPQHF.

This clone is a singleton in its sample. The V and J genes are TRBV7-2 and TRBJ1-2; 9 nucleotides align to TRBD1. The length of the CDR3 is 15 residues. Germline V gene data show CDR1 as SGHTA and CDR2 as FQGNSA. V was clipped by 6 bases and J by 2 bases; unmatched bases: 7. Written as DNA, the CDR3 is TGTGCCAGCAGGATGGCGGGGACAGGGAACTATGGCTACACCTTC. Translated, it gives CASRMAGTGNYGYTF.

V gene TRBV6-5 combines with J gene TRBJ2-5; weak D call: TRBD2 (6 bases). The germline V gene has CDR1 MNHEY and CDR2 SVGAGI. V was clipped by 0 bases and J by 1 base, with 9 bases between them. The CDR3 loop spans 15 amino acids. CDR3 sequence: CASSYSAGRQETQYF. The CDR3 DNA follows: TGTGCCAGCAGTTACTCGGCGGGACGCCAAGAGACCCAGTACTTC.

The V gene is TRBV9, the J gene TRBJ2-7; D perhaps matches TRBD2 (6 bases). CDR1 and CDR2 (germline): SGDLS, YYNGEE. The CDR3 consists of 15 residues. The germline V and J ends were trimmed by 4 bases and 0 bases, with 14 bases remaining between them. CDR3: CASSPSGGSSYEQYF. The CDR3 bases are TGTGCCAGCAGCCCAAGTGGAGGGAGCTCCTACGAGCAGTACTTC.

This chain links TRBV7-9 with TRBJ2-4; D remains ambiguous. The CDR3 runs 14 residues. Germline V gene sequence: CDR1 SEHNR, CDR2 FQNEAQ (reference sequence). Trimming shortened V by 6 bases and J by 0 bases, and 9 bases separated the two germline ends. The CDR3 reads CASSPPLAKNIQYF. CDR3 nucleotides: TGTGCCAGCAGTCCTCCACTAGCCAAAAACATTCAGTACTTC.

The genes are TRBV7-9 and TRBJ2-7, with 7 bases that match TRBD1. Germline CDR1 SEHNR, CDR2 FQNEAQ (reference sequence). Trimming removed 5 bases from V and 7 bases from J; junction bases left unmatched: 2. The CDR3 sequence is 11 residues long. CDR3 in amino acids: CASSRDREQYF. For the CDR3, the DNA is TGTGCCAGCAGCCGGGACAGAGAGCAGTACTTC.